This entry describes one T cell receptor (beta chain). This clonotype was seen more than once but under ten times. Its antigen remains unidentified. A clone one base away is much larger, so this may be a read error. Libraries were made using 5' RACE. The run used a NextSeq 500. To allow correction of PCR and sequencing errors, the TCR library protocol tagged every TCR cDNA molecule with a unique molecular identifier. The source study handled its data this way. TCR identification, UMI-based error correction and CDR3 extraction were all carried out with Decombinator tools. Expanded TCRs were defined as those above a frequency of 2 per 1,000, corresponding to the top 1% of the tumor frequency distribution. Expanded tumor TCRs statistically deemed absent (corrected P<0.05) from at least one tumor region were classed as regional, and all other expanded tumor TCRs were classed as ubiquitous. Renyi diversity was computed with the R vegan package after each repertoire had been subsampled 100 times to 5,000 TCRs. CDR3 similarity networks were constructed using string-kernel similarity of amino acid triplets, with links drawn between CDR3s whose pairwise similarity was above 0.82. Starting from the raw public reads, TCRdb applied fastp trimming at Q25, assembled clones with MiXCR and retained in-frame beta chains. One record per CDR3 amino acid sequence lists the most common genes and DNA. TCRdb's processing, not the authors', yielded these V and J calls. The sample contains about 20,000 distinct CDR3 sequences, approximately 6.5% of them found a single time. Clones ranked in the top ten supply approximately 22% of the sample.

The data were obtained in a study of spatial heterogeneity in lung cancer (dated by TCRdb to about 2019). A note on the overall study: Beta-chain transcripts were consistently detected in greater numbers than alpha-chain transcripts, which likely reflected higher beta-chain transcript abundance. A strong correlation was found between TCR transcript counts in tumor regions and a T cell transcriptional module score from matched bulk RNA-seq. In the raw uncorrected reads, each unique combination of TCR and UMI appeared on average more than ten times. In non-small cell lung cancer, the study made a quantitative comparison of TCR alpha and beta repertoires among multiple tumor regions, matched nontumor lung and blood. The study linked features of the TCR repertoire to counts of nonsynonymous mutations, which were determined by whole-exome sequencing of tumor tissue. At surgery, both alpha and beta chains were TCR-sequenced in roughly 230 tumor regions, fewer than 85 matched nontumor lung samples and a few dozen PBMC samples.

CDR1 and CDR2 were assigned from the germline V gene as SGHTA and FQGNSA. From cysteine to phenylalanine, the CDR3 is 15 amino acids long. CDR3 DNA is the only sequence kept; it has 45 bases, read in frame from the first base. Taken with the paper, the label for time point translates to: sample taken at primary tumor resection. Donors were some 70 patients with early-stage, untreated non-small cell lung cancer from the lung TRACERx cohort. Without any cell sorting, TCR sequencing was performed on whole RNA extracted either from tumor and nontumor lung tissue or from cryopreserved PBMC samples. Patients were selected for TCR sequencing only if sufficient RNA was available from at least two tumor regions. Before being selected, tumor and adjacent nontumor lung specimens were reviewed by a lung pathologist. What the study reported, not specific to this receptor: Confirming at a functional level the hypothesis that regional TCRs recognize regional mutations was considered to require additional single-cell paired TCR alpha and beta sequencing. The count of ubiquitous expanded TCRs correlated with the count of ubiquitous nonsynonymous mutations, and the count of regional expanded TCRs correlated with the count of regional nonsynonymous mutations. A correlation was observed between the number of expanded intratumoral alpha and beta TCRs and the tumor nonsynonymous mutation count. Estimated TCR-seq coverage of tumor T cells was only about 7.2% for alpha chains and 13% for beta chains.

Sequenced material: lung tumor tissue, taken at surgery. The V and J genes are TRBV7-2 and TRBJ1-3; TRBD1 aligns with 9 central bases. The clonotype was recovered from a female donor with early-stage non-small cell lung cancer. The bases are TGTGTCAGCAGCTACGGGACAGGGAAAGGAAACACCATATATTTT. Its translation reads: CVSSYGTGKGNTIYF.